These 7 T cell receptor beta chains came from one sample sequenced in a study of technical replicates of blood from several donors. Some clones are missing from TCRdb's copy, which holds only in-frame ones; the method was immunoSEQ multiplex PCR. In the table there are tens of thousands of clones, 65% to 90% of which are singletons. Sequenced sample: PBMCs. The receptors were sampled from a human donor in good health. Some clones in this sample may be carry-over from other donors' samples.

The chain uses TRBV7-8 and TRBJ1-5, with 7 bases that match TRBD1. The germline V gene encodes CDR1 SGHVS and CDR2 FQNEAQ. The V gene end was trimmed by 2 bases and the J gene end by 6 bases; junction bases not matched to a gene: 16. This CDR3 has 18 amino acids. The CDR3 region has the DNA TGTGCCAGCAGCTTATACGCTCTGAGAGGGGGCGAGGTTCAGCCCCAGCATTTT. This gives the protein CASSLYALRGGEVQPQHF.

For the CDR3, the DNA is TGTGCCTGGAGTGTCTATTACAATGAGCAGTTCTTC. As protein: CAWSVYYNEQFF. The V call is TRBV30, the J call TRBJ2-1, with D unresolved. The CDR3 is made up of 12 amino acids. The V gene lost 0 bases and the J gene lost 4 bases, with 4 bases spanning the gap. CDR1 and CDR2 from the germline V gene are GTSNPN and SVGIG (reference sequence). Full variable domain (rest looked up from reference TRBV30 and TRBJ2-1): SQTIHQWPATLVQPVGSPLSLECTVEGTSNPNLYWYRQAAGRGLQLLFYSVGIGQISSEVPQNLSASRPQDRQFILSSKKLLLSDSGFYLCAWSVYYNEQFFGPGTRLTVL.

The J gene is TRBJ1-1, the V gene TRBV18; TRBD1 aligns across 8 bases. CDR1 and CDR2 from the germline V gene are KGHSH and LQKENI. CDR3 length: 15 amino acids. Germline trimming cut 3 bases from V and 1 base from J; bases unmatched to any gene: 4. Written as DNA, the CDR3 is TGTGCCAGCTCACCGAATGGACAGGGGAACACTGAAGCTTTCTTT. Translated, it gives CASSPNGQGNTEAFF.

Many counts were recorded for this clone. The chain links TRBV14 to TRBJ2-2, with D hard to call. CDR1 SGHDN and CDR2 FVKESK come from the germline V gene. The CDR3 runs to 15 residues. V gave up 2 bases and J gave up 4 bases, with 11 bases separating them. The DNA of the CDR3 is TGTGCCAGCAGCCAACAATTAGCTTCCACCGGGGAGCTGTTTTTT. Translating gives CASSQQLASTGELFF.

This chain connects TRBV6-5 to TRBJ2-7; unclear D gene. The germline V gene has CDR1 MNHEY and CDR2 SVGAGI. The CDR3 loop spans 14 amino acids. Trimming stripped 5 bases from V and 5 bases from J, with 16 bases between. The CDR3 sequence is CASSRSRVSNEQYF. The DNA for the CDR3 is TGTGCCAGCAGTCGGTCTCGGGTATCCAACGAGCAGTACTTC.

The chain recombines TRBV7-8 with TRBJ1-4, with 12 bases that match TRBD1. V lost 4 bases to trimming and J lost 8 bases; unmatched junction nucleotides: 5. The germline V gene encodes CDR1 SGHVS and CDR2 FQNEAQ. This CDR3 has 15 amino acids. The CDR3 bases are TGTGCCAGCAGCTCGGGACAGGGGGCTGGAGAAAAACTGTTTTTT. It encodes CASSSGQGAGEKLFF.

This clone was recorded only once. The chain recombines TRBV4-1 with TRBJ2-3; perhaps TRBD2 as D (6 bases). From germline, CDR1 is MGHRA and CDR2 YSYEKL. V lost 0 bases, J lost 4 bases, and 17 bases lay in between. The CDR3 is 17 residues long. The chain's CDR3 is CASSQDLSRSGADTQYF. The CDR3 DNA follows: TGCGCCAGCAGCCAAGATCTCTCCCGTTCGGGAGCAGATACGCAGTATTTT.